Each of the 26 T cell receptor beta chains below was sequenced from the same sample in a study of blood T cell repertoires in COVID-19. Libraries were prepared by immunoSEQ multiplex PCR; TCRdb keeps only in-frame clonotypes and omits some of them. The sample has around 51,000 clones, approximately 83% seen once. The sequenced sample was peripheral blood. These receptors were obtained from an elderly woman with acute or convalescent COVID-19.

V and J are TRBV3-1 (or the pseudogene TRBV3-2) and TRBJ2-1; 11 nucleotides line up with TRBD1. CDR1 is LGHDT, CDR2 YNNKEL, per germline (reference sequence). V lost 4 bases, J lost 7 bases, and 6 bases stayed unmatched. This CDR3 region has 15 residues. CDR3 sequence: CASSPPGQGGNEQFF. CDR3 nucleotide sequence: TGTGCCAGCAGCCCCCCGGGACAGGGGGGAAATGAGCAGTTCTTC.

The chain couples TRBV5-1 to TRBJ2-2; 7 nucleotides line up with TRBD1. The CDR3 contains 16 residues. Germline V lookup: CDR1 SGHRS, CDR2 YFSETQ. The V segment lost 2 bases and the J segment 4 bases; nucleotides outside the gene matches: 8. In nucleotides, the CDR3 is TGCGCCAGCAGCTTTTTAGGGGGCGCGAGCACCGGGGAGCTGTTTTTT. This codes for CASSFLGGASTGELFF.

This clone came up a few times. The CDR3 reads CASSIDRVGAQPQHF. CDR3 coding DNA: TGTGCCAGTAGTATAGATCGGGTAGGGGCTCAGCCCCAGCATTTT. The V gene is TRBV19, the J gene TRBJ1-5; TRBD1 might be the D (5 bases). CDR3 size: 15 residues. CDR1 and CDR2 (germline): LNHDA, SQIVND (reference sequence). The V and J ends lost 0 bases and 6 bases respectively, with 12 bases between them.

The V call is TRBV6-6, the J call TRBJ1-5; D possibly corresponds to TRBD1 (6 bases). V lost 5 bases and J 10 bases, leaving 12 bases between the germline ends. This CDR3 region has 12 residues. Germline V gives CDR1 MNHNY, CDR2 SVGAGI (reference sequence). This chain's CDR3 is CASSKQGPPQHF. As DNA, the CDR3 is TGTGCCAGCAGTAAGCAGGGGCCCCCCCAGCATTTT.

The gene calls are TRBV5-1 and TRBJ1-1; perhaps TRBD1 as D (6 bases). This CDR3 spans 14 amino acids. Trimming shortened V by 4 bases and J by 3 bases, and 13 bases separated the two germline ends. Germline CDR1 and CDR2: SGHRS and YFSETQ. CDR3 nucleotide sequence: TGCGCCAGCAGCCAGATCCAGGGGCACACTGAAGCTTTCTTT. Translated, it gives CASSQIQGHTEAFF.

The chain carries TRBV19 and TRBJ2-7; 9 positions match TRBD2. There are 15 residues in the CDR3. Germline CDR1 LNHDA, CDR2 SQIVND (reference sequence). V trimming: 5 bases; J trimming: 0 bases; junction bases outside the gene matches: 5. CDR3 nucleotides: TGTGCCAGTAGTTCCTCTAGCGGGGTCTCCTACGAGCAGTACTTC. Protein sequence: CASSSSSGVSYEQYF. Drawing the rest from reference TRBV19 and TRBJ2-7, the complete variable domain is DGGITQSPKYLFRKEGQNVTLSCEQNLNHDAMYWYRQDPGQGLRLIYYSQIVNDFQKGDIAEGYSVSREKKESFPLTVTSAQKNPTAFYLCASSSSSGVSYEQYFGPGTRLTVT.

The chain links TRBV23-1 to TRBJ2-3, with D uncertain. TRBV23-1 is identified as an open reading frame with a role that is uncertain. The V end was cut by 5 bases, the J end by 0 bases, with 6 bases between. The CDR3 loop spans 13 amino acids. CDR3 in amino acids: CASSTASTDTQYF. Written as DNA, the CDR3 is TGCGCCAGCAGTACAGCTAGCACAGATACGCAGTATTTT.

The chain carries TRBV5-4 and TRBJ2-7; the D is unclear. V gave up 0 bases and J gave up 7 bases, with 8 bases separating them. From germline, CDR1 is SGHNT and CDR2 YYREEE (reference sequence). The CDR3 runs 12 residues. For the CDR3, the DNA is TGTGCCAGCAGCTTGGAGGCAGGAGAGCAGTACTTC. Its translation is CASSLEAGEQYF.

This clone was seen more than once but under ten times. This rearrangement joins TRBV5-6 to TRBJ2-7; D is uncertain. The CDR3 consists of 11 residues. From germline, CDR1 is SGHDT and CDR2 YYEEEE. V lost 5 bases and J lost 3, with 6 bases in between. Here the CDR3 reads CASSSVYEQYF. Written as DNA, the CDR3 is TGTGCCAGCAGTTCCGTCTACGAGCAGTACTTC. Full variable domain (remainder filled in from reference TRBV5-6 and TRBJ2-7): DAGVTQSPTHLIKTRGQQVTLRCSPKSGHDTVSWYQQALGQGPQFIFQYYEEEERQRGNFPDRFSGHQFPNYSSELNVNALLLGDSALYLCASSSVYEQYFGPGTRLTVT.

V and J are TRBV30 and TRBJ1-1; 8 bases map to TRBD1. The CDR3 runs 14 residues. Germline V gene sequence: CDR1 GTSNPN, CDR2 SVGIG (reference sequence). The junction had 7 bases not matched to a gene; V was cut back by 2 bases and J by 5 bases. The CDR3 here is CAWSRTGGRTEAFF. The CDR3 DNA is TGTGCCTGGAGTAGAACAGGGGGTCGAACTGAAGCTTTCTTT. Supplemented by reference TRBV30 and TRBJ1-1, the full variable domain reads SQTIHQWPATLVQPVGSPLSLECTVEGTSNPNLYWYRQAAGRGLQLLFYSVGIGQISSEVPQNLSASRPQDRQFILSSKKLLLSDSGFYLCAWSRTGGRTEAFFGQGTRLTVV.

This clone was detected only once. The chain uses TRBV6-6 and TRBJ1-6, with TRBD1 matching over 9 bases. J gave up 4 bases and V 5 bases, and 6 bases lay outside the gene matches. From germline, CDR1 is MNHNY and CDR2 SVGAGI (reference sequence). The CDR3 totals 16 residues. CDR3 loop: CASSRKTGGYNSPLHF. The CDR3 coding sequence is TGTGCCAGCAGTCGAAAGACAGGGGGGTATAATTCACCCCTCCACTTT.

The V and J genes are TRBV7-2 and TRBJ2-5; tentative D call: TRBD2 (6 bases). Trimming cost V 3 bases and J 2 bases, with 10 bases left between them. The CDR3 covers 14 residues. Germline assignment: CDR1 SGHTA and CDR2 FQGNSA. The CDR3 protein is CASSFRGFQETQYF. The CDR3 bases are TGTGCCAGCAGCTTCCGGGGGTTTCAAGAGACCCAGTACTTC.

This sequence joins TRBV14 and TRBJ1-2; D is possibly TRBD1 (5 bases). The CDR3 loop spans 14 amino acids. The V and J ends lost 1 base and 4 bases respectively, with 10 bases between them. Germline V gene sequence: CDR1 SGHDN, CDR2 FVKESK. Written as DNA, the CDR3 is TGTGCCAGCAGCCAAGTACCGGGGGGCTATGGCTACACCTTC. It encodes CASSQVPGGYGYTF.

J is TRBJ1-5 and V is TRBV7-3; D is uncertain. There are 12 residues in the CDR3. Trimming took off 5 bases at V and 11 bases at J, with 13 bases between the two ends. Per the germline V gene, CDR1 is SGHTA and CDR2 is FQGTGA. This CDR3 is CASSISLVAQHF. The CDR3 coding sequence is TGTGCCAGCAGCATCTCTTTGGTAGCCCAGCATTTT.

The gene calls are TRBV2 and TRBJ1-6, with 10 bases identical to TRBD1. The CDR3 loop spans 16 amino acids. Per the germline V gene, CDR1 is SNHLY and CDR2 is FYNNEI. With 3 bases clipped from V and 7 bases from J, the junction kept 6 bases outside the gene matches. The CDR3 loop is CASSEGTGAWNSPLHF. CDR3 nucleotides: TGTGCCAGCAGTGAGGGGACAGGGGCTTGGAATTCACCCCTCCACTTT.

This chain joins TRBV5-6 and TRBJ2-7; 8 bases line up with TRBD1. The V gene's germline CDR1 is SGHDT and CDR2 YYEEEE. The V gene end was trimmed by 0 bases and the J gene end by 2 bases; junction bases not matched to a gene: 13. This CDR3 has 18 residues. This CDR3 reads CASSLASGGKSSPYEQYF. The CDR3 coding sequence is TGTGCCAGCAGCTTGGCCTCAGGGGGCAAATCCTCTCCCTACGAGCAGTACTTC.

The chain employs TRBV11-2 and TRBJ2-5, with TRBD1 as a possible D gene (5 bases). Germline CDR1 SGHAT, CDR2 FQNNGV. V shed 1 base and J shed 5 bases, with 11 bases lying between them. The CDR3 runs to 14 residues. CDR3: CASSLVPAGETQYF. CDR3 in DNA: TGTGCCAGCAGCTTAGTGCCAGCAGGGGAGACCCAGTACTTC.

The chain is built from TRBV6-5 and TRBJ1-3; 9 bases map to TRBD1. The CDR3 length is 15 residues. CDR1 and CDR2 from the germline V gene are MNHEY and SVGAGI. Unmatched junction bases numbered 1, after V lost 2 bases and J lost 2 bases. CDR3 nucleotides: TGTGCCAGCAGTTACGGGACAGGGACTGGAAACACCATATATTTT. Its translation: CASSYGTGTGNTIYF.

CDR3 DNA sequence: TGTGCCAGCAGCTTAGGAAAGCGGGGCGCAGATACGCAGTATTTT. This translates into CASSLGKRGADTQYF. The V call is TRBV7-9, the J call TRBJ2-3; 7 bases are a match to TRBD2. The germline gives CDR1 SEHNR, CDR2 FQNEAQ (reference sequence). V shed 1 base, J shed 4 bases, and the junction held 5 bases outside the gene matches. This CDR3 has 15 residues.

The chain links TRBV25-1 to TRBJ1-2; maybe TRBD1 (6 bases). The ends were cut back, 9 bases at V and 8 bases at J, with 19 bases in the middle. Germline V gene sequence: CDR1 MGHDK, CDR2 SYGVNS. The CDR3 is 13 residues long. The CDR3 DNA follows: TGTGCCAGTCGTTACGGGGGGGCAGGCGGCTACACCTTC. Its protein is CASRYGGAGGYTF.

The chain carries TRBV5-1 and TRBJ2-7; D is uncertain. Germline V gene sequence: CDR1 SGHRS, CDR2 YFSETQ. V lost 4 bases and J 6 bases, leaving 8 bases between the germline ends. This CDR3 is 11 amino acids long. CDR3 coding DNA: TGCGCCAGCAGCAAGCAAACCGAGCAGTACTTC. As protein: CASSKQTEQYF.

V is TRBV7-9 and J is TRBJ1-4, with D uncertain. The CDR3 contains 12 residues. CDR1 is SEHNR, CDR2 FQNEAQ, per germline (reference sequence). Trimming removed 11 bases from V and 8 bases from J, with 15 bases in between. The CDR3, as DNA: TGTGCCGAAGGGAGGGATAAAGAAAAACTGTTTTTT. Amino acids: CAEGRDKEKLFF. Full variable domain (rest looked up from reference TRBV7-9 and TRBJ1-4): DTGVSQNPRHKITKRGQNVTFRCDPISEHNRLYWYRQTLGQGPEFLTYFQNEAQLEKSRLLSDRFSAERPKGSFSTLEIQRTEQGDSAMYLCAEGRDKEKLFFGSGTQLSVL.

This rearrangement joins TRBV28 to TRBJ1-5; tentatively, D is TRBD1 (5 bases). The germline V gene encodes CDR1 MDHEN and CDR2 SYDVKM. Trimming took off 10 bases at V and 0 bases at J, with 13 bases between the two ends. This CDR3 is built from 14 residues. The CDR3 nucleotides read TGTGCCACTCACAGCGGGGGTAGCAATCAGCCCCAGCATTTT. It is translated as CATHSGGSNQPQHF.

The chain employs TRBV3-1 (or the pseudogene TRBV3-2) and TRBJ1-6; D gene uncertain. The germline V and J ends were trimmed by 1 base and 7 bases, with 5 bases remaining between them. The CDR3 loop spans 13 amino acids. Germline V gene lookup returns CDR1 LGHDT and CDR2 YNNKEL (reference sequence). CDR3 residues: CASSQVQNSPLHF. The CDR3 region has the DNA TGTGCCAGCAGCCAAGTTCAGAATTCACCCCTCCACTTT.

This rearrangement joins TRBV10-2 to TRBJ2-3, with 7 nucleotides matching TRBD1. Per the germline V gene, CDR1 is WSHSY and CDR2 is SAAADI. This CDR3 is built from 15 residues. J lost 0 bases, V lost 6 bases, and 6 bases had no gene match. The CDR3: CASRDAGGSTDTQYF. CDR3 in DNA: TGCGCCAGCAGGGACGCAGGGGGAAGCACAGATACGCAGTATTTT.

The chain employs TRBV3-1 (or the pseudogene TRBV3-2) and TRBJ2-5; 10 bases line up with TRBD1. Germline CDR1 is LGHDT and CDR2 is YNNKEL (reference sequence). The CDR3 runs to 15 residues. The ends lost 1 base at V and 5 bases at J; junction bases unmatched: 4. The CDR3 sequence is CASSQGDRGGETQYF. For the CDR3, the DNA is TGTGCCAGCAGCCAAGGGGACAGGGGAGGGGAGACCCAGTACTTC.